This record covers a single TCR beta chain. Its antigen remains unidentified. The data belong to a study of T-cell reconstitution after alpha-beta-depleted transplantation in children. A library of TCRbeta sequences, prepared with unique molecular identifiers, was generated. TCRdb reanalysed the PCR reads using MiXCR and keeps one entry per CDR3 protein. Found here are hundreds of thousands of distinct CDR3 sequences, roughly 15% of them singletons; the top ten hold approximately 5%. Regarding the study as a whole: Fresh T-cell production supplied most of the T-cell counts and diversity seen one year after transplant.

Per the germline V gene, CDR1 is LNHNV and CDR2 is YYDKDF (reference sequence). Trimming cost V 0 bases and J 3 bases, with 8 bases left between them. The CDR3 totals 15 residues. V and J are TRBV15 and TRBJ2-2; D is unresolved. This TCR came from a male patient between 5 and 17 years old who had a stem cell transplant for acute lymphoblastic leukemia, so the T cells may come from the graft donor. Sequencing was performed on PBMCs, mostly from graft donor cells, taken 360 days after TCRalphabeta/CD19-depleted stem cell transplant. The CDR3 is CATSRETRYTGELFF. In DNA form, the CDR3 reads TGTGCCACCAGCAGAGAAACCAGATACACCGGGGAGCTGTTTTTT. Filled out from reference TRBV15 and TRBJ2-2, the complete variable domain reads DAMVIQNPRYQVTQFGKPVTLSCSQTLNHNVMYWYQQKSSQAPKLLFHYYDKDFNNEADTPDNFQSRRPNTSFCFLDIRSPGLGDTAMYLCATSRETRYTGELFFGEGSRLTVL.